The subject of this entry is one T cell receptor (beta chain). This sample is part of a study of T cell responses to AZD1222 COVID-19 vaccine. The data were produced by immunoSEQ multiplex PCR, yet TCRdb's version contains in-frame clones alone and is incomplete. Of 140,000 to 150,000 clones listed, 85% to 90% are singletons. The germline CDR1 and CDR2 sequences are MDHEN and SYDVKM. This CDR3 spans 17 amino acids. Trimming at V came to 7 bases and at J to 5 bases, leaving 19 bases not matched to a gene. This TCR was recovered from an adult who received the AZD1222 COVID-19 vaccine. The starting material was peripheral blood, obtained 28 days after the second AZD1222 dose. The chain combines TRBV28 with TRBJ2-5; 7 bases map to TRBD1. The chain's CDR3 is CASKGGPGRPAGETQYF. The CDR3 nucleotides read TGTGCCAGCAAAGGGGGCCCGGGCAGGCCGGCCGGGGAGACCCAGTACTTC.